The text below deals with one T cell receptor beta chain. This record comes from a study of cytomegalovirus exposure and HLA in healthy donors. Primers: 60 Vbeta forward and 13 Jbeta reverse. Original methodology: Later reanalysis found 80 million or so unique TCR beta chains, around 10 million of them shared. Using immunoSEQ multiplex PCR, the repertoire was profiled, and TCRdb retains in-frame clones only, with some absent. V, J and clone size were drawn from that table, and D and trimming were deduced from the DNA. The table includes roughly 190,000 clones, about 85% detected once. Germline CDR1 and CDR2: KGHSH and LQKENI. V gave up 3 bases and J gave up 14 bases, with 11 bases separating them. The CDR3 runs to 12 residues.

V is TRBV18 and J is TRBJ1-6; D is unresolved. Sequenced sample: PBMCs. The source of this sequence is a woman aged 50 to 60 in good health and CMV-seropositive. The DNA for the CDR3 is TGTGCCAGCTCACCTGGAACGGAGGCCCTCCACTTT. Amino acids: CASSPGTEALHF.